The present entry profiles one T cell receptor beta chain with its context. Its specificity is not known. The entry originates in a study of T cell responses to AZD1222 COVID-19 vaccine. Regarding the study as a whole: Spike as a whole was targeted by vaccine-associated CD4 TCRs, dominant at 160-218 and 743-854. Only five to seven individuals given AZD1222 were seropositive at baseline. Donors were chiefly white British, with a greater number of females, and clonal diversity was perhaps underestimated.

The CDR3 length is 15 residues. V shed 3 bases, J shed 0 bases, and the junction held 6 bases outside the gene matches. Germline V gene lookup returns CDR1 SQVTM and CDR2 ANQGSEA. Profiling relied on immunoSEQ multiplex PCR, and the TCRdb table lists in-frame clones only, not all of them. The table shows fewer than 150,000 clones, with 88% occurring only once. The source is an adult in good health. The chain links TRBV29-1 to TRBJ1-1; TRBD1 matches 8 bases. Here the sequenced sample was peripheral blood, taken on day 0 of AZD1222 vaccination. CDR3 amino acids: CSVELTGGLNTEAFF. The DNA for the CDR3 is TGCAGCGTTGAGCTCACAGGGGGACTGAACACTGAAGCTTTCTTT.